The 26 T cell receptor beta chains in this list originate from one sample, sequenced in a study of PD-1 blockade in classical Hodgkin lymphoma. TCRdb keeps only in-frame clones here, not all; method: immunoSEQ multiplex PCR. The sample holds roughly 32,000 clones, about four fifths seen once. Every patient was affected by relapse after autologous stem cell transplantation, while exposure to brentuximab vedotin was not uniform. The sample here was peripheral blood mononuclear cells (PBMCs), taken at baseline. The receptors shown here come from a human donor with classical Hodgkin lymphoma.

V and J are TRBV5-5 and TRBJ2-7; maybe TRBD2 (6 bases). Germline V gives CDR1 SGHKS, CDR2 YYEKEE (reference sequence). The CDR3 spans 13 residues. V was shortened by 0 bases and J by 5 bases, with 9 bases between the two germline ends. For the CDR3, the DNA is TGTGCCAGCAGCTTGGGCGGGGAGAACGAGCAGTACTTC. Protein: CASSLGGENEQYF. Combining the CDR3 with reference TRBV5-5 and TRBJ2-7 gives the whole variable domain DAGVTQSPTHLIKTRGQQVTLRCSPISGHKSVSWYQQVLGQGPQFIFQYYEKEERGRGNFPDRFSARQFPNYSSELNVNALLLGDSALYLCASSLGGENEQYFGPGTRLTVT.

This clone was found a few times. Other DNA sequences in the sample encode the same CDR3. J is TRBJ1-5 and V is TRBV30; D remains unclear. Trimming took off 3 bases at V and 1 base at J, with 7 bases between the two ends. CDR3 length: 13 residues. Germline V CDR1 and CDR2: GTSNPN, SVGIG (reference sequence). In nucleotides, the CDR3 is TGTGCCTGGAGCGTCGACAGCAATCAGCCCCAGCATTTT. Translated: CAWSVDSNQPQHF.

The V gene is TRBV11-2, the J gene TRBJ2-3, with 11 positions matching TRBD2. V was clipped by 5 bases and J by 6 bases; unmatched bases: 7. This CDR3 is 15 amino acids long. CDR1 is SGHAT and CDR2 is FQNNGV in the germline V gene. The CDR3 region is CASSLLAGAGDTQYF. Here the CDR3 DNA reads TGTGCCAGCAGCCTACTAGCGGGGGCCGGGGATACGCAGTATTTT.

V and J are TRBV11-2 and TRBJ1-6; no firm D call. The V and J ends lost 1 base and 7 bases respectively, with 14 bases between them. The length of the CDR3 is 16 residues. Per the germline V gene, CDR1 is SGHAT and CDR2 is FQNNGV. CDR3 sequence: CASSLGLWYRNSPLHF. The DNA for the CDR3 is TGTGCCAGCAGCTTAGGGTTATGGTACCGAAATTCACCCCTCCACTTT.

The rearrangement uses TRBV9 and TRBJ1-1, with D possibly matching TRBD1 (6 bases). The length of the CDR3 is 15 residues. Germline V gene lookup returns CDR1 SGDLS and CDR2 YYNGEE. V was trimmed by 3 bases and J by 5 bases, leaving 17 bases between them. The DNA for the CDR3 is TGTGCCAGCAGCGCCGACTCAGGGGTGGGGACTGAAGCTTTCTTT. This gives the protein CASSADSGVGTEAFF.

DNA of the CDR3: TGTGCCAGCAGCTCGGACAGGTTGGAGACCCAGTACTTC. Residues: CASSSDRLETQYF. V usage is TRBV7-2 and J usage is TRBJ2-5, with TRBD1 matching over 7 bases. J gave up 5 bases and V 4 bases, and 4 bases lay outside the gene matches. Germline CDR1 is SGHTA and CDR2 is FQGNSA. This CDR3 has 13 amino acids. Combining the CDR3 with reference TRBV7-2 and TRBJ2-5 gives the whole variable domain GAGVSQSPSNKVTEKGKDVELRCDPISGHTALYWYRQSLGQGLEFLIYFQGNSAPDKSGLPSDRFSAERTGGSVSTLTIQRTQQEDSAVYLCASSSDRLETQYFGPGTRLLVL.

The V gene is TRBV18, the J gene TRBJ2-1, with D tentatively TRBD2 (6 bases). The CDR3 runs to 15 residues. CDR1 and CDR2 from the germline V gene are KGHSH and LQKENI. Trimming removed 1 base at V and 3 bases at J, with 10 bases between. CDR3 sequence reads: CASSPLVGGYNEQFF. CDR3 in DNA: TGTGCCAGCTCACCACTCGTGGGGGGCTACAATGAGCAGTTCTTC.

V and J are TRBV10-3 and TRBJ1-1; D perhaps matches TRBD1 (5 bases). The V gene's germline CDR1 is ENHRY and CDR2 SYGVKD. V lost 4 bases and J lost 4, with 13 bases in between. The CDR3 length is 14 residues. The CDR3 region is CAISGPTELTEAFF. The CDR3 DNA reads TGTGCCATCAGTGGACCGACAGAGCTCACTGAAGCTTTCTTT.

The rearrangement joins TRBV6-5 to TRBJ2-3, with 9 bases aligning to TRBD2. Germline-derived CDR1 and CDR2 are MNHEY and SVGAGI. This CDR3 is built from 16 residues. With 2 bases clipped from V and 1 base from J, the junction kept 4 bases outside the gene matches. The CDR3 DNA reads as TGTGCCAGCAGTTACCCCAGCGGGGGGCGCACAGATACGCAGTATTTT. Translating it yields CASSYPSGGRTDTQYF.

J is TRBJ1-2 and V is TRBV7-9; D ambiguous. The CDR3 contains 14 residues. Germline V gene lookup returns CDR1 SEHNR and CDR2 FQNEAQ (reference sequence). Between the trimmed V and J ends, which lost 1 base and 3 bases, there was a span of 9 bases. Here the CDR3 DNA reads TGTGCCAGCAGCTTAGGTGGCTCTGACTATGGCTACACCTTC. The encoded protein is CASSLGGSDYGYTF. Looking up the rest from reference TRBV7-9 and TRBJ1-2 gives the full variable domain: DTGVSQNPRHKITKRGQNVTFRCDPISEHNRLYWYRQTLGQGPEFLTYFQNEAQLEKSRLLSDRFSAERPKGSFSTLEIQRTEQGDSAMYLCASSLGGSDYGYTFGSGTRLTVV.

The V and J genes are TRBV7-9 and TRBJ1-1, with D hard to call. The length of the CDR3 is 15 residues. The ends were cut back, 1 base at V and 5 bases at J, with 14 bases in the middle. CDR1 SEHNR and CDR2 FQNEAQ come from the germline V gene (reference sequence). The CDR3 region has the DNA TGTGCCAGCAGCTTAGAGTGGTCCGAGAGGACTGAAGCTTTCTTT. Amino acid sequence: CASSLEWSERTEAFF.

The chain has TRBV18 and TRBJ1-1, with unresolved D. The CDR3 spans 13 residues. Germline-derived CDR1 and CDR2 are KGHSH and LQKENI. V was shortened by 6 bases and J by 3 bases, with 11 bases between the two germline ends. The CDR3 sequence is CASSPPGYTEAFF. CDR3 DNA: TGTGCCAGCTCCCCCCCGGGTTACACTGAAGCTTTCTTT.

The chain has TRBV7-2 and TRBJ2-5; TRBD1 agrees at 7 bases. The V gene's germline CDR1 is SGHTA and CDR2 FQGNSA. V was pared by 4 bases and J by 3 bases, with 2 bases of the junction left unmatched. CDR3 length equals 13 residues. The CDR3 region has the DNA TGTGCCAGCAGCTACCAGGGGGAAGAGACCCAGTACTTC. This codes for CASSYQGEETQYF.

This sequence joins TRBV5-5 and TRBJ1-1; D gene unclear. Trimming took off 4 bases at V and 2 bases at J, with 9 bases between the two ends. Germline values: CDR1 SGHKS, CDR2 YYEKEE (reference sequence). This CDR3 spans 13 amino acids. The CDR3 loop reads CASSTTPNTEAFF. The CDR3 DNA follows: TGTGCCAGCAGCACGACACCTAACACTGAAGCTTTCTTT.

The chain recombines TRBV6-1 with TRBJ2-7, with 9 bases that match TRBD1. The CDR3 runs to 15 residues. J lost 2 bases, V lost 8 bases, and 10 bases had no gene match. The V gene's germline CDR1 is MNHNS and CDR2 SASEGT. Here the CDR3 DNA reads TGTGCCAGCTACGAAGCACAGGGGGCCACCTACGAGCAGTACTTC. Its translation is CASYEAQGATYEQYF.

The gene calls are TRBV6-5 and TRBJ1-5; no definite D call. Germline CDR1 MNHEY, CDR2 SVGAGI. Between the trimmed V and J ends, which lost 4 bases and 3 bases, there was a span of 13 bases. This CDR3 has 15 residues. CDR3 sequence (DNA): TGTGCCAGCAGTTCTTTCTTTGGAACCAATCAGCCCCAGCATTTT. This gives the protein CASSSFFGTNQPQHF.

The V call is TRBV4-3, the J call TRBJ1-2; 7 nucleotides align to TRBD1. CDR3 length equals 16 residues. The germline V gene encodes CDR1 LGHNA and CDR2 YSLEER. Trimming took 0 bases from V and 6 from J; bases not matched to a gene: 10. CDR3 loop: CASSQDTGARVNGYTF. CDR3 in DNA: TGCGCCAGCAGCCAAGATACAGGGGCAAGGGTGAATGGCTACACCTTC.

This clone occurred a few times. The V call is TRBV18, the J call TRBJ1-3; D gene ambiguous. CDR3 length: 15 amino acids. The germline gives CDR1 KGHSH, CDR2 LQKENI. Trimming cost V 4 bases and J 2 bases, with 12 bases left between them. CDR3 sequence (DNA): TGTGCCAGCTCACAGGGATTGGAGGCTGGAAACACCATATATTTT. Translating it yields CASSQGLEAGNTIYF.

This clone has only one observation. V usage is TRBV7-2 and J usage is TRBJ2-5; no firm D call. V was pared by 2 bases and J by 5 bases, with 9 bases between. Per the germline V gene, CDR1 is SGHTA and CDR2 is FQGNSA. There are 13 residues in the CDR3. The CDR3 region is CASSLPGEETQYF. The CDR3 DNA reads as TGTGCCAGCAGCTTACCGGGCGAGGAGACCCAGTACTTC.

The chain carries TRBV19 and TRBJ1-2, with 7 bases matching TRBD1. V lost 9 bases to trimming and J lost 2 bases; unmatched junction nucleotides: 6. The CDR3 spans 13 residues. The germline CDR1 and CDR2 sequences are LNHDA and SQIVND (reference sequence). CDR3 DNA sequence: TGTGCCAGCGCTATGACAGGGAACTATGGCTACACCTTC. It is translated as CASAMTGNYGYTF.

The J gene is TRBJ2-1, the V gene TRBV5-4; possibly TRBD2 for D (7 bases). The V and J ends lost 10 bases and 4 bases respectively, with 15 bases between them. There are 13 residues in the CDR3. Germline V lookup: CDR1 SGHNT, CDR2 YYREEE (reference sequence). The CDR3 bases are TGTGCCCTAAGGGGGGGGGAATACAATGAGCAGTTCTTC. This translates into CALRGGEYNEQFF. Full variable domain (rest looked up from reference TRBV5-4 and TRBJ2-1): ETGVTQSPTHLIKTRGQQVTLRCSSQSGHNTVSWYQQALGQGPQFIFQYYREEENGRGNFPPRFSGLQFPNYSSELNVNALELDDSALYLCALRGGEYNEQFFGPGTRLTVL.

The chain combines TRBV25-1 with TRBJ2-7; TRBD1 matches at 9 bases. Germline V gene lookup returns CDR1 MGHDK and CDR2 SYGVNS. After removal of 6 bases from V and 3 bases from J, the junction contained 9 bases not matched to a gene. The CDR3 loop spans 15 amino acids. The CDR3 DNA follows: TGTGCCAGCAGCCGACCCGGGACAGGGCTCTACGAGCAGTACTTC. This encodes CASSRPGTGLYEQYF.

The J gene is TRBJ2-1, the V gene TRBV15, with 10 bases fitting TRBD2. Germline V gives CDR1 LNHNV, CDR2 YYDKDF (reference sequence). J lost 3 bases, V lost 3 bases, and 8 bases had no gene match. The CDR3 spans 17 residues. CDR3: CATSRSSGGAGYNEQFF. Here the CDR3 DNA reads TGTGCCACCAGCAGGTCAAGCGGGGGGGCCGGCTACAATGAGCAGTTCTTC.

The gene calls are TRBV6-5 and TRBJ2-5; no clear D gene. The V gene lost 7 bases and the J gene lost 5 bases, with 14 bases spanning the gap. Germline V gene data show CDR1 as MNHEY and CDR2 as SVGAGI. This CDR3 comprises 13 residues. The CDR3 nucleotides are TGTGCCAGCACGGGCGGTTTTCGGGAGACCCAGTACTTC. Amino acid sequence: CASTGGFRETQYF.

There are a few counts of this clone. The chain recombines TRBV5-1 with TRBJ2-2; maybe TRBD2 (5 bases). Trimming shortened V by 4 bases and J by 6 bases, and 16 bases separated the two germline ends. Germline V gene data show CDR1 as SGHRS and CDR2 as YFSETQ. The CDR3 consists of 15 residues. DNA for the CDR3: TGCGCCAGCAGCGCTGGTTCGGGGAGCTCCGGGGAGCTGTTTTTT. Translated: CASSAGSGSSGELFF.

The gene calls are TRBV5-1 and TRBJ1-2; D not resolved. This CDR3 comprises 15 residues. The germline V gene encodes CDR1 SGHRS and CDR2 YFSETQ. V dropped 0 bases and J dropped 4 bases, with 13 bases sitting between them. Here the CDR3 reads CASSLGEGTSYGYTF. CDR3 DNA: TGCGCCAGCAGCTTGGGCGAGGGAACGAGCTATGGCTACACCTTC.